The source of this TCR beta chain is a study of cytomegalovirus exposure and HLA in healthy donors. The germline V and J ends were trimmed by 5 bases and 6 bases, with 10 bases remaining between them. CDR1 is MNHEY, CDR2 SVGAGI, per germline. This CDR3 region has 12 residues. This clone was counted between two and nine times. PCR employed 60 Vbeta and 13 Jbeta primers. The table came from immunoSEQ multiplex PCR; TCRdb's copy has only in-frame clones and leaves some out. The table includes 150,000 to 200,000 clones, 70% to 85% detected once. This receptor was obtained from a woman aged 25 to 39 in good health and CMV-seronegative. The chain joins TRBV6-5 to TRBJ1-2; D possibly corresponds to TRBD1 (5 bases). Sequences were obtained from PBMCs. CDR3 bases: TGTGCCAGCAGTAGGGGTGAGGATGGCTACACCTTC. Translation: CASSRGEDGYTF.